This TCR beta chain was captured by sequencing in a study of blood T cell repertoires in COVID-19. The wider study: The United States, Italy and Spain supplied acute and convalescent COVID-19 samples. Nucleic acid was either cDNA or gDNA, and it came from T cells, B-cell-depleted T cells, or PBMCs.

In the study's own analysis: Reference gene primer amplification in the assay estimated nucleated cell counts. Profiling relied on immunoSEQ multiplex PCR, and the TCRdb table lists in-frame clones only, not all of them. Clone size and V and J calls were adopted from that table, with D and trimming inferred from the DNA. The table lists around 100,000 clones, roughly 84% of them singletons. Deletions cut 0 bases from V and 8 bases from J, with 13 bases between. This CDR3 has 14 amino acids. Per germline, CDR1 MNHEY and CDR2 SVGAGI. Sequenced material: peripheral blood. The receptor was isolated from a human donor in a cohort sampled during active COVID-19. The rearrangement uses TRBV6-5 and TRBJ1-2; a possible D gene is TRBD1 (5 bases). The CDR3 DNA follows: TGTGCCAGCAGTTACTCGGAGACAGCGCGGGGCTACACCTTC. It translates to CASSYSETARGYTF.